Listed below are T cell receptor beta chains from one sample, sequenced in a study of shared clonotypes between healthy human individuals. The assay was immunoSEQ multiplex PCR, and TCRdb's table has in-frame clones only and misses some. The sample comprises about 2 million clones, 90% to 95% of which are singletons, and 0.13% rests with the top ten. Sequenced: naive CD4+ T cells sorted from blood. The receptor set was obtained from a man between 18 and 35 years old in good health. The CDR3 runs from the conserved cysteine through the conserved F or W. The order of the fields is clone size, J gene, D gene, V gene, CDR3 DNA, CDR3 protein. D genes are given only for firm matches. A row's size may be missing; if present it is once, few, many or a size class.

NA | TRBJ1-3 | NA | TRBV7-9 | TGTGCCAGCAGCTTAGCGCGGGTTGGATCTGGAAACACCATATATTTT | CASSLARVGSGNTIYF
few | TRBJ2-5 | TRBD2 | TRBV29-1 | TGCAGCGTTGGTACTAGCGGGGTAGAGACCCAGTACTTC | CSVGTSGVETQYF
few | TRBJ1-5 | NA | TRBV5-1 | TGCGCCAGCAGCCCGGACGCGGGGTATCAGCCCCAGCATTTT | CASSPDAGYQPQHF
NA | TRBJ2-1 | TRBD1 | TRBV28 | TGTGCCAGCAGTCCAACAGGGGCGCGACACAATGAGCAGTTCTTC | CASSPTGARHNEQFF
NA | TRBJ1-6 | NA | TRBV28 | TGTGCCAGCAGTAGCCACATGGGGATATATAATTCACCCCTCCACTTT | CASSSHMGIYNSPLHF
once | TRBJ2-5 | NA | TRBV5-1 | TGCGCCAGCAGCTTGGCGGCTAGCGAGTACGAGGCCCAGTACTTC | CASSLAASEYEAQYF
NA | TRBJ1-1 | TRBD1 | TRBV11-3 | TGTGCCAGCAGCTTAATAGGGACAGCGAACACTGAAGCTTTCTTT | CASSLIGTANTEAFF
NA | TRBJ1-1 | NA | TRBV7-9 | TGTGCCAGCAGCCGACCCGGGCAGCCTTACACTGAAGCTTTCTTT | CASSRPGQPYTEAFF
NA | TRBJ1-3 | NA | TRBV5-6 | TGTGCCAGCAGCTTGGGCCGCAGGGTCTCTGGAAACACCATATATTTT | CASSLGRRVSGNTIYF
few | TRBJ1-5 | NA | TRBV19 | TGTGCCAGTAGCTTCATTGACAGTCTAAGGGCCCAGCATTTT | CASSFIDSLRAQHF
NA | TRBJ2-7 | NA | TRBV5-1 | TGCGCCAGCAGAGAAGAACAGAGCTCCTACGAGCAGTACTTC | CASREEQSSYEQYF
NA | TRBJ2-2 | NA | TRBV7-8 | TGTGCCAGCAGCTTAAGGTTCTCTAGCGCGAACACCGGGGAGCTGTTTTTT | CASSLRFSSANTGELFF
NA | TRBJ2-7 | NA | TRBV6-5 | TGTGCCAGCAGTTACTCGGAAGCCTACGAGCAGTACTTC | CASSYSEAYEQYF
NA | TRBJ2-7 | NA | TRBV5-4 | TGTGCCAGCAGCTTTCCAGCCCGACCAAACGAGCAGTACTTC | CASSFPARPNEQYF
NA | TRBJ2-7 | TRBD2 | TRBV7-2 | TGTGCCAGCAGCCCGCAGCGACTAGCGCCCCGGGGGGGTGAGCAGTACTTC | CASSPQRLAPRGGEQYF
NA | TRBJ2-7 | NA | TRBV5-1 | TGCGCCAGCAGCGGAGGACAGAAAGGCTCCTACGAGCAGTACTTC | CASSGGQKGSYEQYF
NA | TRBJ2-7 | NA | TRBV27 | TGTGCCAGCAGTTCAGGGAACTCCTACGAGCAGTACTTC | CASSSGNSYEQYF
NA | TRBJ1-2 | NA | TRBV10-3 | TGTGCCATCAGTGAGTCCATCGGTAACTATGGCTACACCTTC | CAISESIGNYGYTF
NA | TRBJ1-5 | NA | TRBV18 | TGTGCCAGCTCACCAAGGCAGGCTAGCAATCAGCCCCAGCATTTT | CASSPRQASNQPQHF
NA | TRBJ2-1 | TRBD2 | TRBV11-3 | TGTGCCAGCAGCTTAGCTTCCCCGGGACTAGGCGCCAATGAGCAGTTCTTC | CASSLASPGLGANEQFF
NA | TRBJ2-7 | NA | TRBV6-5 | TGTGCCAGCAGCCGCCGAGGGACTTACGAGCAGTACTTC | CASSRRGTYEQYF
NA | TRBJ2-1 | NA | TRBV5-8 | TGTGCCAGCAGCGGTTGGGGGTCCTACAATGAGCAGTTCTTC | CASSGWGSYNEQFF
NA | TRBJ1-2 | NA | TRBV5-1 | TGCGCCAGCAGCTACATAGGAATCGATGGCTACACCTTC | CASSYIGIDGYTF
NA | TRBJ2-2 | NA | TRBV6-1 | TGTGCCAGCAGGCTACAGGGAAGCGGGGAGCTGTTTTTT | CASRLQGSGELFF
NA | TRBJ2-3 | TRBD2 | TRBV7-8 | TGTGCCAGCAGCTTAAGAGCGGGGGGGTTCACAGATACGCAGTATTTT | CASSLRAGGFTDTQYF
NA | TRBJ1-1 | NA | TRBV2 | TGTGCCAGCACCGTATTTGAGGAGCCCACTGAAGCTTTCTTT | CASTVFEEPTEAFF
many | TRBJ1-1 | TRBD1 | TRBV7-9 | TGTGCCAGCAGCCTAGGCCCGACAGGGGTGAACACTGAAGCTTTCTTT | CASSLGPTGVNTEAFF
NA | TRBJ1-1 | TRBD1 | TRBV5-1 | TGCGCCAGCAGCCCGGGACAGGGGGCGTGGGACACTGAAGCTTTCTTT | CASSPGQGAWDTEAFF